This is a list of T cell receptor beta chains from one sample in a study of preoperative IRX-2 immunotherapy in early breast cancer. Only in-frame clones appear in the TCRdb table, and some are missing; sequencing was by immunoSEQ multiplex PCR. The sample has some 3,100 clones; roughly 75% are singletons. The starting material was tumor tissue, obtained after IRX-2 immunotherapy. Receptors originate from a human donor with breast cancer. The CDR3 runs from the conserved cysteine through the conserved F or W. Each record gives: J gene, D gene, V gene, CDR3 length, clone size, CDR3 DNA, CDR3 protein. A D gene is named only where the DNA matches it firmly. Clone size is given for some rows only: seen once, a few or many times, or a class if the clone is expanded.

>TRBJ1-5|-|TRBV15|17|few
TGTGCCACCAGCAGAGATCTGGGGACTTATAGCAATCAGCCCCAGCATTTT
CATSRDLGTYSNQPQHF
>TRBJ2-1|-|TRBV11-3|15|-
TGTGCCAGCAGCCAAGCTCTAGGGGCAGGTAATGAGCAGTTCTTC
CASSQALGAGNEQFF
>TRBJ2-1|-|TRBV18|12|-
TGTGCCAGCTCACCACAGGGTAGTGAGCAGTTCTTC
CASSPQGSEQFF
>TRBJ1-1|-|TRBV18|15|-
TGTGCCAGCTCACCGGGCCCATCCCGAGGGACTGAAGCTTTCTTT
CASSPGPSRGTEAFF
>TRBJ2-7|-|TRBV23-1|13|-
TGCGCCAGCAGCTTCGTGGACGGGTACGAGCAGTACTTC
CASSFVDGYEQYF
>TRBJ2-5|TRBD2|TRBV5-1|17|-
TGCGCCAGCAGCACGGGACTAGCGGGAGGGTCGGTAGAGACCCAGTACTTC
CASSTGLAGGSVETQYF
>TRBJ2-3|TRBD2|TRBV30|16|-
TGTGCCTGGAGTGTACATCGGCTAGCGGGAGGTCCTACGCAGTATTTT
CAWSVHRLAGGPTQYF
>TRBJ2-3|-|TRBV12-5|16|-
TGTGCTAGTGGTTTGGTACTTGTCATGGGCCAGGGGTCGCAGTATTTT
CASGLVLVMGQGSQYF
>TRBJ1-3|TRBD1|TRBV5-1|14|-
TGCGCCAGCAGCCTACAGGGGGCCGGAAACACCATATATTTT
CASSLQGAGNTIYF
>TRBJ2-7|TRBD1|TRBV11-3|17|-
TGTGCCAGCAGCTTGTTCAGGGACAGGGCCAGCTCCTACGAGCAGTACTTC
CASSLFRDRASSYEQYF
>TRBJ2-2|-|TRBV18|17|-
TGTGCCAGCTCACCATCAGGGACACCTACGAACACCGGGGAGCTGTTTTTT
CASSPSGTPTNTGELFF
>TRBJ1-2|TRBD1|TRBV7-6|15|-
TGTGCCAGCAGCTTGGTCACCGGGACAGGGGATGGCTACACCTTC
CASSLVTGTGDGYTF
>TRBJ1-1|TRBD1|TRBV30|16|-
TGTGCCTGGAAATCAGCCCGAGGGGGCGCGGACACTGAAGCTTTCTTT
CAWKSARGGADTEAFF
>TRBJ2-1|-|TRBV5-1|16|-
TGCGCCAGCACCCTGAGGGCAGGGGAAGGTCACAATGAGCAGTTCTTC
CASTLRAGEGHNEQFF
>TRBJ1-1|-|TRBV6-8|13|few
TGTGCCAGCAGTTACTCGAATTCCGTCTCAGCTTTCTTT
CASSYSNSVSAFF
>TRBJ1-1|TRBD1|TRBV11-3|15|-
TGTGCCAGCAGCCTCCAGACAGGGGAGTACGCTGAAGCTTTCTTT
CASSLQTGEYAEAFF
>TRBJ1-2|-|TRBV19|13|-
TGTGCCAGTAGTAAGGGGGTCAACTATGGCTACACCTTC
CASSKGVNYGYTF
>TRBJ1-4|-|TRBV30|12|-
TGTGCCGGGGGGAGAGGAAATGAAAAACTGTTTTTT
CAGGRGNEKLFF
>TRBJ2-7|-|TRBV18|14|-
TGTGCCAGCTCACAAAGGGGCCTTACCTACGAGCAGTACTTC
CASSQRGLTYEQYF
>TRBJ1-1|-|TRBV5-1|14|-
TGCGCCAGCAGCTTGGAAGGCCACAGCCCTGAAGCTTTCTTT
CASSLEGHSPEAFF
>TRBJ2-7|-|TRBV11-3|14|large
TGTGCCAGCAGCGGAATAACAGGGTATTACGAGCAGTACTTC
CASSGITGYYEQYF
>TRBJ1-3|-|TRBV18|12|once
TGTGCCAGCTCACCGGAAAGGGACACCATATATTTT
CASSPERDTIYF
>TRBJ2-1|TRBD2|TRBV19|15|-
TGTGCCAGTAGTATGTCGGGACTAGCCTACAATGAGCAGTTCTTC
CASSMSGLAYNEQFF
>TRBJ2-1|-|TRBV7-5|17|-
TGTGCCAGCAGCTTCCCTCCCGGCGGGAGGGCCGGAGATGAGCAGTTCTTC
CASSFPPGGRAGDEQFF
>TRBJ2-6|TRBD2|TRBV6-8|19|-
TGTGCCAGCAGCCGCATGCCTAGCGGGACGCCATCTGGGGCCAACGTCCTGACTTTC
CASSRMPSGTPSGANVLTF
>TRBJ1-2|TRBD1|TRBV28|12|-
TGTGCCAGCGGGACAGTCGACTATGGCTACACCTTC
CASGTVDYGYTF
>TRBJ1-1|TRBD1|TRBV15|15|once
TGTGCCACCAGCAGAGATGGGGGACAGGGGACTGAAGCTTTCTTT
CATSRDGGQGTEAFF
>TRBJ1-4|TRBD1|TRBV19|16|-
TGTGCCAGTAGTACGCCCCGGACAGGGGGCCTTGAAAAACTGTTTTTT
CASSTPRTGGLEKLFF
>TRBJ1-5|-|TRBV30|11|-
TGTGCCTGGAGTACAGGTCAGCCCCAGCATTTT
CAWSTGQPQHF
>TRBJ2-6|-|TRBV19|15|-
TGTGCCAGTAGTATCGGGGACTCTGGGGCCAACGTCCTGACTTTC
CASSIGDSGANVLTF
>TRBJ2-6|-|TRBV19|18|-
TGTGCCAGTAGCCTTTCTCCTTGGGGGGAAACTGGGGCCAACGTCCTGACTTTC
CASSLSPWGETGANVLTF
>TRBJ1-1|-|TRBV5-1|14|-
TGCGCCAGCAGCTTGGAAAGGGTTGGGGCTGAAGCTTTCTTT
CASSLERVGAEAFF
>TRBJ1-5|-|TRBV19|16|-
TGTGCCAGTAGTATCGCGGCAGGGGCCGGAAATCAGCCCCAGCATTTT
CASSIAAGAGNQPQHF
>TRBJ2-7|TRBD1|TRBV12-5|13|-
TGTGCCAGCCGTTGGACAGGGAACTACGAGCAGTACTTC
CASRWTGNYEQYF
>TRBJ2-5|-|TRBV7-6|16|-
TGTGCCAGCAGCTTGGTGCGGGGTGGGGGAGGAGAGACCCAGTACTTC
CASSLVRGGGGETQYF
>TRBJ1-2|-|TRBV11-3|15|-
TGTGCCAGCAGCTTCTCCCGGGACATCAAGGGAGGCTACACCTTC
CASSFSRDIKGGYTF
>TRBJ1-3|-|TRBV5-1|16|-
TGCGCCAGCAGCTTGGCACAGATCAGCTCTGGAAACACCATATATTTT
CASSLAQISSGNTIYF
>TRBJ2-1|TRBD2|TRBV11-3|16|-
TGTGCCAGCAGCCCCTCGACTAGCGGGCGACTCAATGAGCAGTTCTTC
CASSPSTSGRLNEQFF
>TRBJ2-3|TRBD2|TRBV12-5|16|-
TGTGCTAGTGCTTGGGGGACTACAGACGGTACAGATACGCAGTATTTT
CASAWGTTDGTDTQYF
>TRBJ2-7|-|TRBV14|15|-
TGTGCCAGCAGCCCTGACAGGAGCCGGTCCTACGAGCAGTACTTC
CASSPDRSRSYEQYF
>TRBJ1-5|-|TRBV9|13|-
TGTGCCAGCAGTACAGGTAGCAATCAGCCCCAGCATTTT
CASSTGSNQPQHF
>TRBJ2-7|-|TRBV15|15|-
TGTGCCACCAGCAGAGACCGACTACCGTCCTACGAGCAGTACTTC
CATSRDRLPSYEQYF
>TRBJ2-2|-|TRBV6-8|14|-
TGTGCCAGCAAGGGTCGCGCGAACACCGGGGAGCTGTTTTTT
CASKGRANTGELFF
>TRBJ1-1|-|TRBV28|14|-
TGTGCCAGCAGGGAAGGGACAATGAACACTGAAACTTTCTTT
CASREGTMNTETFF
>TRBJ2-2|-|TRBV6-8|15|-
TGTGCCAGCAGTTATTCCTGGCCGTACACCGGGGAGCTGTTTTTT
CASSYSWPYTGELFF